This T cell receptor (beta chain) is from a study of blood T cell repertoires in COVID-19. Only in-frame clones appear in the TCRdb table, and some are missing; sequencing was by immunoSEQ multiplex PCR. The profile shows approximately 280,000 clones, approximately 89% of them singletons. Input material: PBMCs or T cells enriched from blood (not recorded which). The TCR was taken from a woman aged 18-29 years who had recovered from COVID-19.

The chain's CDR3 is CASSLQNQGTANTEAFF. The CDR3 nucleotides read TGCGCCAGCAGCTTGCAAAACCAGGGGACAGCGAACACTGAAGCTTTCTTT. The genes are TRBV5-1 and TRBJ1-1, with 7 positions matching TRBD1. Germline loops: CDR1 SGHRS, CDR2 YFSETQ. The CDR3 is 17 residues long. V gave up 1 base and J gave up 1 base; unmatched junction bases: 10.